This TCR beta chain was recorded in a study of Ad26.COV2.S vaccination and SARS-CoV-2 variants (dated by TCRdb to the early 2020s). About the investigation overall: Donors in the vaccine arm were drawn from COV1001, a multicentre, randomized, double-blind, placebo-controlled phase I-IIa trial testing Ad26.COV2.S in healthy adults. Sequencing of the TCRbeta repertoire served to evaluate the specificity and breadth of SARS-CoV-2-reactive T cell receptors following Ad26.COV2.S vaccination. Trial participants were randomized into five groups of five, in which low-dose or high-dose Ad26.COV2.S was given once or twice, or placebo was given on both occasions. Throughout the experiments and outcome assessment, investigators stayed blinded to trial group allocation. The TCR-sequenced set comprised approximately 32 samples: roughly 19 Ad26.COV2.S vaccine recipients, 5 placebo recipients and 8 SARS-CoV-2 convalescent individuals. Ad26.COV2.S was administered intramuscularly at a dose of 5x10^10 or 1x10^11 viral particles, either as one shot or as two shots given 56 days apart.

Overall study results and their limits: The authors noted that total T cell responses may have been underestimated by the TCR breadth and depth analyses. Higher spike-specific TCR breadth was observed in Ad26.COV2.S recipients than in placebo recipients (P = 0.0014). After vaccination, spike-specific CD8+ and CD4+ T cell responses were reported to show substantial breadth. Comparing responses between vaccine doses or regimens was not something the study was powered to do. Non-spike TCR breadth was comparable between vaccine and placebo recipients, consistent with the vaccine containing only spike.

Worth noting for this clone: Its antigen specificity is not known. No base qualities exist here, and no much larger clone lies one base off it.

CDR1 and CDR2 are read off the germline V gene as LGHNT and FRNRAP. The V end gives up 3 bases and the J end 4 bases, leaving 2 bases in the junction not matched to a gene. The CDR3 measures 13 amino acids from cysteine to phenylalanine. The DNA shown is the 39-base CDR3, in frame from base 1. The immunoSEQ Assay was the method used to sequence TCRbeta CDR3 regions. After extraction, genomic DNA underwent amplification by bias-controlled multiplex PCR, followed by high-throughput sequencing. The paper's data handling went like this. To quantify the absolute abundance of each unique TCRbeta CDR3 region, sequences were collapsed and filtered. T cell fraction was estimated by normalizing TCRbeta template counts to usable DNA, with usable DNA measured through amplification of reference genes found in all nucleated cells. Repertoire TCRs were annotated as SARS-CoV-2-specific by exact matching of V gene, CDR3 amino acid sequence and J gene to a known reactive TCR set. MIRA supplied the reference SARS-CoV-2 TCR set, which was filtered for enrichment in COVID-19-positive ImmuneCODE repertoires so that public or cross-reactive TCRs were removed. Using the MIRA antigens, annotated TCRs were further analysed by specific ORF or by position within an ORF. Depth was the summed frequency of annotated unique rearrangements, while breadth was defined as annotated unique rearrangements over total unique productive rearrangements. Two-sided Wilcoxon rank-sum tests were used to compare TCR breadth between groups. Sourced from immuneACCESS, this table was stored by TCRdb with only in-frame sequences that have V and J called. A share of the clones is absent; for the studies checked, an unresolved V gene accounts for under half, and the remainder has no known explanation. That table is the source of V, J and clone size, and D and trimming were worked out from the DNA. The sample table holds under 600,000 clones, of which about nine tenths were seen once. 1.5% to 2% of the sample goes to the ten largest clones.

The treatment or condition label here, explained by the study, means: some 20 received Ad26.COV2.S at low or high dose, single or two shots; a few received placebo; per-sample allocation not given. Repertoires of vaccine and placebo recipients were sequenced from samples collected on day 63 after the first injection. In Cohort 1b, about 27 adults aged 18-55 years were enrolled at a single site in Boston, USA, between 29 July and 7 August 2020. As a vaccine, Ad26.COV2.S was a replication-incompetent adenovirus type 26 vector that expressed a prefusion-stabilized SARS-CoV-2 spike protein derived from the original Wuhan strain.

The TCR originated in a person aged 18-65 years who received the Ad26.COV2.S COVID-19 vaccine or a placebo. The sample consisted of peripheral blood, taken in a trial of Ad26.COV2.S vaccine versus placebo. The V and J segments used are TRBV12-5 and TRBJ1-2; 7 junctional bases match TRBD1. The DNA is TGTGCTAGTGGTTTCTCAGGGGGCTATGGCTACACCTTC. Its product reads: CASGFSGGYGYTF. The full variable domain, completed from the reference TRBV12-5 and TRBJ1-2 proteins outside the CDR3, reads DARVTQTPRHKVTEMGQEVTMRCQPILGHNTVFWYRQTMMQGLELLAYFRNRAPLDDSGMPKDRFSAEMPDATLATLKIQPSEPRDSAVYFCASGFSGGYGYTFGSGTRLTVV.